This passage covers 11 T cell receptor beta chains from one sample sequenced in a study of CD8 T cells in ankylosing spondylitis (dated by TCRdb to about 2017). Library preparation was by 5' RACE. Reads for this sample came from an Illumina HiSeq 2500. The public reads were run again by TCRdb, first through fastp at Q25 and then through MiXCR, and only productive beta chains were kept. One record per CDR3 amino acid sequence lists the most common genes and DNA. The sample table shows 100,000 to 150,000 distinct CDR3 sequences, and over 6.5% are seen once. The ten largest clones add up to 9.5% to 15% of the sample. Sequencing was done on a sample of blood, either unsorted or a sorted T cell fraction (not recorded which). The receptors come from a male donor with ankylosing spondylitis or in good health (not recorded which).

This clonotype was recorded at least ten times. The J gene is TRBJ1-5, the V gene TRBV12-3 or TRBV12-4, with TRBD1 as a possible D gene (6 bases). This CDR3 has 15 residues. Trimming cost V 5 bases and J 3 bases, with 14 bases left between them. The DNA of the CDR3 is TGTGCCAGCAGTCCCAGCGGACAGTACAATCAGCCCCAGCATTTT. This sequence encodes CASSPSGQYNQPQHF.

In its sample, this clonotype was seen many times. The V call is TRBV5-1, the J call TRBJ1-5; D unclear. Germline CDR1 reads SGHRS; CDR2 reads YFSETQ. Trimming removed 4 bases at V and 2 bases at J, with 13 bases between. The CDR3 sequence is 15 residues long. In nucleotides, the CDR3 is TGCGCCAGCAGCCCCGACAACGGGGGCAATCAGCCCCAGCATTTT. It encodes CASSPDNGGNQPQHF.

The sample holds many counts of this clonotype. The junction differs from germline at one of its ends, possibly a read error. As DNA, the CDR3 is TGTGCCAGCAGCCCCCCATCCGGGACTAGCGTGCTCTTC. Translated, it gives CASSPPSGTSVLF. The chain joins TRBV7-9 to TRBJ2-1, with 10 positions matching TRBD2. Looked up from germline, CDR1 is SEHNR and CDR2 is FQNEAQ (reference sequence). This CDR3 region has 13 residues. Variable domain in full (rest from reference TRBV7-9 and TRBJ2-1): DTGVSQNPRHKITKRGQNVTFRCDPISEHNRLYWYRQTLGQGPEFLTYFQNEAQLEKSRLLSDRFSAERPKGSFSTLEIQRTEQGDSAMYLCASSPPSGTSVLFGPGTRLTVL.

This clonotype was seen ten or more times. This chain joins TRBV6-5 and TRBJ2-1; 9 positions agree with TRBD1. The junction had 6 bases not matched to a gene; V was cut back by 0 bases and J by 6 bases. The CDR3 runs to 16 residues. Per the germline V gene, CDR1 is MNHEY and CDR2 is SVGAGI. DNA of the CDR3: TGTGCCAGCAGTTACTCCGGTCTGACAGGGGGCAATGAGCAGTTCTTC. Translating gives CASSYSGLTGGNEQFF.

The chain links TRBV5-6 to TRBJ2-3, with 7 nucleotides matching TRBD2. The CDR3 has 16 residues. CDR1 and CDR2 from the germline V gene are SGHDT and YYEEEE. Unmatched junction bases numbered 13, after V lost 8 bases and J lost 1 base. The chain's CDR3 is CARGPGLAGGTDTQYF. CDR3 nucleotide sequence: TGTGCCAGGGGCCCCGGGCTCGCGGGGGGCACAGATACGCAGTATTTT.

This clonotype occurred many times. The chain's CDR3 is CASSFAGSYGYTF. The DNA for the CDR3 is TGCGCCAGCAGCTTTGCGGGGTCCTATGGCTACACCTTC. V usage is TRBV5-1 and J usage is TRBJ1-2; no reliable D call. With 2 bases removed from V and 4 bases from J, the gap between germline ends came to 9 bases. Germline-derived CDR1 and CDR2 are SGHRS and YFSETQ. CDR3 length equals 13 residues.

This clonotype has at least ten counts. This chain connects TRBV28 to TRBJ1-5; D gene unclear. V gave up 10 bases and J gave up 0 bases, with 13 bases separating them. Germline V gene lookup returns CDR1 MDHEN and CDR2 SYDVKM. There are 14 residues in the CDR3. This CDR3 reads CATRAPLSNQPQHF. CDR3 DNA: TGTGCCACCCGAGCCCCCCTTAGCAATCAGCCCCAGCATTTT. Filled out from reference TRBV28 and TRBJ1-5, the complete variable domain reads DVKVTQSSRYLVKRTGEKVFLECVQDMDHENMFWYRQDPGLGLRLIYFSYDVKMKEKGDIPEGYSVSREKKERFSLILESASTNQTSMYLCATRAPLSNQPQHFGDGTRLSIL.

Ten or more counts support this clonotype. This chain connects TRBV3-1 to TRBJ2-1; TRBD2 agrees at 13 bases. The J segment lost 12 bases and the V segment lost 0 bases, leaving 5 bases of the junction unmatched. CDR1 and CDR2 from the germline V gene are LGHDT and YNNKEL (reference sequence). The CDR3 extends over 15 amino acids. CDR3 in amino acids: CASSQDTSGGVTQFF. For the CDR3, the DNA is TGTGCCAGCAGCCAAGACACTAGCGGGGGGGTTACGCAGTTCTTC.

DNA for the CDR3: TGTGCCAGCAACCTCTTAGGCGTGCAGTACTTC. Translation gives CASNLLGVQYF. This sequence joins TRBV25-1 and TRBJ2-7, with unresolved D. This CDR3 contains 11 residues. Germline CDR1 reads MGHDK; CDR2 reads SYGVNS. V was shortened by 7 bases and J by 9 bases, with 13 bases between the two germline ends.

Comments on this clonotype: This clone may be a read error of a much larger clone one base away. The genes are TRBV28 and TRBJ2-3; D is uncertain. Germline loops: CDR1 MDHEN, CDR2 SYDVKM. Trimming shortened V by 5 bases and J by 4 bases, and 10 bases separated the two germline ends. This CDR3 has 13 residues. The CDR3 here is CASSPVGPDTQYF. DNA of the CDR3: TGTGCCAGCAGTCCAGTGGGTCCAGATACGCAGTATTTT.

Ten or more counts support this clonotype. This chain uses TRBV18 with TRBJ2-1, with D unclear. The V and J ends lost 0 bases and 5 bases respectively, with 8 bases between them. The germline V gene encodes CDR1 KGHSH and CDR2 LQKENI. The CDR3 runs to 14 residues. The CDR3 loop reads CASSPPPGDNEQFF. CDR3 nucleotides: TGTGCCAGCTCACCACCTCCTGGGGACAATGAGCAGTTCTTC.